The 18 T cell receptor beta chains below all came from one sample that was sequenced in a study of regulatory T cells in long-lasting Graves disease. Time point reported: newly diagnosed GD, antithyroid drugs for less than 3 months. Isolated PBMC RNA provided the starting material for the TCR library. Researchers made TCR beta libraries by using iRepertoire HTBI primers and running Arm-PCR on CDR3 regions. TCRdb independently ran MiXCR on the multiplex PCR reads; one entry per CDR3 protein. The sample lists around 450,000 distinct CDR3 sequences, about 16% occurring once. A further study also used this sample, focusing on T cells in Graves' hyperthyroidism and ophthalmopathy.

This material consisted of peripheral blood mononuclear cells (PBMCs), taken at new diagnosis, from a patient treated with antithyroid drugs. Receptors originate from a woman under 40 with Graves disease.

This clonotype was recorded a few times. This chain joins TRBV9 and TRBJ2-2, with 7 bases fitting TRBD2. The CDR3 covers 18 residues. Looked up from germline, CDR1 is SGDLS and CDR2 is YYNGEE. After removal of 0 bases from V and 1 base from J, the junction contained 9 bases not matched to a gene. Here the CDR3 reads CASSVAKEGLQNTGELFF. In nucleotides, the CDR3 is TGTGCCAGCAGCGTAGCAAAAGAGGGACTACAGAACACCGGGGAGCTGTTTTTT. Variable domain in full (rest from reference TRBV9 and TRBJ2-2): DSGVTQTPKHLITATGQRVTLRCSPRSGDLSVYWYQQSLDQGLQFLIQYYNGEERAKGNILERFSAQQFPDLHSELNLSSLELGDSALYFCASSVAKEGLQNTGELFFGEGSRLTVL.

The chain joins TRBV12-3 or TRBV12-4 to TRBJ2-3; TRBD2 matches at 13 bases. With 6 bases clipped from V and 7 bases from J, the junction kept 10 bases outside the gene matches. CDR3 length equals 16 residues. The CDR3 nucleotides are TGTGCCAGCAGCAACGGACTAGCGGGAGTTACATATACGCAGTATTTT. Amino acids: CASSNGLAGVTYTQYF.

This clonotype was observed a handful of times. This chain links TRBV24-1 with TRBJ2-2; D is perhaps TRBD2 (5 bases). The CDR3 loop spans 19 amino acids. Trimming cost V 1 base and J 2 bases, with 19 bases left between them. The germline V gene encodes CDR1 KGHDR and CDR2 SFDVKD. The CDR3 loop is CATSDFTLPGNLNTGELFF. The CDR3 DNA reads as TGTGCCACCAGTGATTTTACCCTCCCGGGGAATCTTAACACCGGGGAGCTGTTTTTT.

This clonotype was recorded at least ten times. V usage is TRBV5-1 and J usage is TRBJ1-1; no clear D. V was trimmed by 4 bases and J by 2 bases, leaving 12 bases between them. This CDR3 is built from 14 residues. Germline lookup yields CDR1 SGHRS and CDR2 YFSETQ. CDR3 in DNA: TGCGCCAGCAGCCCCCGGGTCGACAACACTGAAGCTTTCTTT. As protein: CASSPRVDNTEAFF. Using reference TRBV5-1 and TRBJ1-1 for the parts outside the CDR3, the full variable domain is KAGVTQTPRYLIKTRGQQVTLSCSPISGHRSVSWYQQTPGQGLQFLFEYFSETQRNKGNFPGRFSGRQFSNSRSEMNVSTLELGDSALYLCASSPRVDNTEAFFGQGTRLTVV.

This clonotype occurred many times. V usage is TRBV27 and J usage is TRBJ2-1; 11 bases line up with TRBD2. The J segment lost 4 bases and the V segment lost 7 bases, leaving 9 bases of the junction unmatched. Germline V gives CDR1 MNHEY, CDR2 SMNVEV (reference sequence). This CDR3 has 16 amino acids. The CDR3 loop reads CASKVTGTSGYNEQFF. The DNA of the CDR3 is TGTGCCAGCAAAGTTACCGGGACTAGCGGATACAATGAGCAGTTCTTC.

In this sample, this clonotype turned up a few times. The chain couples TRBV6-2 or TRBV6-3 to TRBJ1-5; a weak D match, TRBD1 (5 bases). The V end was cut by 2 bases, the J end by 2 bases, with 10 bases between. Germline loops: CDR1 MNHEY, CDR2 SVGEGT. The CDR3 length is 15 residues. The CDR3 sequence: CASSYARGGNQPQHF. Written as DNA, the CDR3 is TGTGCCAGCAGTTACGCTCGGGGGGGCAATCAGCCCCAGCATTTT.

This clonotype was recorded at least ten times. The chain is built from TRBV5-1 and TRBJ2-5, with D hard to call. Germline V gene lookup returns CDR1 SGHRS and CDR2 YFSETQ. Trimming pared 0 bases from V and 5 bases from J, leaving 14 bases between. The CDR3 length is 15 residues. CDR3 sequence (DNA): TGCGCCAGCAGCTTGGCTAGTACGGACGAGGAGACCCAGTACTTC. Its protein product is CASSLASTDEETQYF.

This chain connects TRBV18 to TRBJ2-1, with D uncertain. From germline, CDR1 is KGHSH and CDR2 LQKENI. V lost 1 base to trimming and J lost 0 bases, with 13 bases between them. The CDR3 runs to 17 residues. In DNA form, the CDR3 reads TGTGCCAGCTCACCACTTTCTCGACCGGTCTCCTACAATGAGCAGTTCTTC. The encoded protein is CASSPLSRPVSYNEQFF.

This clonotype was recorded at least ten times. V gene TRBV12-3 or TRBV12-4 combines with J gene TRBJ2-3; 8 nucleotides align to TRBD2. With 1 base clipped from V and 1 base from J, the junction kept 7 bases outside the gene matches. CDR3 length: 17 amino acids. CDR3 sequence: CASSLGASGSGTDTQYF. The CDR3 coding sequence is TGTGCCAGCAGTTTAGGGGCTAGCGGGTCAGGCACAGATACGCAGTATTTT.

This clonotype was seen many times. V gene TRBV11-3 combines with J gene TRBJ2-3, with 7 bases lining up with TRBD1. The length of the CDR3 is 16 residues. The V segment lost 8 bases and the J segment 3 bases; nucleotides outside the gene matches: 14. CDR1 is SGHNT and CDR2 is YENEEA in the germline V gene. The CDR3 DNA reads TGTGCCAGCGAATGGGACAGCAACAGTTGGACAGATACGCAGTATTTT. This sequence encodes CASEWDSNSWTDTQYF. Complete variable domain (other parts from reference TRBV11-3 and TRBJ2-3): EAGVVQSPRYKIIEKKQPVAFWCNPISGHNTLYWYLQNLGQGPELLIRYENEEAVDDSQLPKDRFSAERLKGVDSTLKIQPAELGDSAVYLCASEWDSNSWTDTQYFGPGTRLTVL.

This clonotype was observed a few times. At one end the junction does not follow the germline gene, possibly because of a read error. V usage is TRBV11-2 and J usage is TRBJ1-5, with D unclear. Per germline, CDR1 SGHAT and CDR2 FQNNGV. This CDR3 comprises 14 residues. The DNA of the CDR3 is TGCGCCAGCAGCCAAGTTACGGGCAATCAGCCCCAGCATTTT. It codes for CASSQVTGNQPQHF.

This clonotype has more than one count but fewer than ten. This chain connects TRBV14 to TRBJ2-7; 9 bases align to TRBD2. The germline CDR1 and CDR2 sequences are SGHDN and FVKESK. This CDR3 has 15 amino acids. Unmatched junction bases numbered 5, after V lost 1 base and J lost 4 bases. CDR3 sequence (DNA): TGTGCCAGCAGCCAAGGGAGGACTAGCGTATACGAGCAGTACTTC. Translated, it gives CASSQGRTSVYEQYF.

The sample holds a few counts of this clonotype. J is TRBJ2-1 and V is TRBV19; 12 nucleotides line up with TRBD2. Losses at the gene ends were 8 bases for V and 0 bases for J; bases not matched to a gene: 17. Germline assignment: CDR1 LNHDA and CDR2 SQIVND (reference sequence). The CDR3 totals 20 residues. DNA of the CDR3: TGTGCCAGTCAGCCGGGGACTAGCGGGCTCTTGCCCAGCTCCTACAATGAGCAGTTCTTC. It specifies CASQPGTSGLLPSSYNEQFF.

Many counts were recorded for this clonotype. The gene calls are TRBV2 and TRBJ2-1; 14 bases agree with TRBD2. This CDR3 has 16 residues. The ends lost 7 bases at V and 8 bases at J; junction bases unmatched: 10. From germline, CDR1 is SNHLY and CDR2 FYNNEI. The CDR3 bases are TGTGCCAGCACCCACGGGACTAGCGGGGGCGTCTATGAGCAGTTCTTC. It encodes CASTHGTSGGVYEQFF.

The genes are TRBV10-3 and TRBJ2-5, with D possibly matching TRBD1 (6 bases). CDR3 length: 15 residues. Germline V lookup: CDR1 ENHRY, CDR2 SYGVKD. Trimming left V 2 bases short and J 4 bases short, with 14 bases between. The CDR3 DNA reads as TGTGCCATCAGTGAGGAGGCAGGGGTAATAGAGACCCAGTACTTC. Amino acids: CAISEEAGVIETQYF.

This clonotype was detected many times. This chain connects TRBV2 to TRBJ1-1; the D gene is possibly TRBD1 (6 bases). With 9 bases removed from V and 6 bases from J, the gap between germline ends came to 14 bases. This CDR3 is built from 12 residues. Germline CDR1 SNHLY, CDR2 FYNNEI. The chain's CDR3 is CASHRVSAEAFF. As DNA, the CDR3 is TGTGCCAGTCACAGGGTAAGCGCTGAAGCTTTCTTT.

This clonotype was counted many times. The rearrangement links TRBV7-3 to TRBJ2-3, with D perhaps matching TRBD1 (6 bases). CDR3 length: 15 amino acids. V lost 4 bases, J lost 2 bases, and 13 bases lay in between. The germline V gene has CDR1 SGHTA and CDR2 FQGTGA. The CDR3 region has the DNA TGTGCCAGCAGCTCTGTGACAGGATTCACAGATACGCAGTATTTT. Its protein product is CASSSVTGFTDTQYF.

The chain is built from TRBV11-2 and TRBJ1-1, with D perhaps matching TRBD1 (6 bases). V gave up 0 bases and J gave up 6 bases, with 11 bases separating them. CDR3 length: 14 amino acids. The germline gives CDR1 SGHAT, CDR2 FQNNGV. CDR3 nucleotide sequence: TGTGCCAGCAGCTTAGATGGGACATACGCTGAAGCTTTCTTT. Residues: CASSLDGTYAEAFF.